One and the same sample provided the 8 T cell receptor beta chains below, sequenced in a study of cytomegalovirus exposure and HLA in healthy donors. Researchers ran the PCR with 60 Vbeta and 13 Jbeta primers. The data were produced by immunoSEQ multiplex PCR, yet TCRdb's version contains in-frame clones alone and is incomplete. The sample shows under 40,000 clones, roughly four fifths of them seen only once. The sample comprised PBMCs. The source of these receptors is a woman in her forties in good health and CMV-seronegative.

This chain connects TRBV29-1 to TRBJ1-1; D is undetermined. This CDR3 spans 14 amino acids. Germline CDR1 reads SQVTM; CDR2 reads ANQGSEA. The V end lost 8 bases, the J end lost 5 bases, and 21 bases lay between the germline ends. DNA for the CDR3: TGCAGCTCCCGGAGCAGAGGAACGGGGACTGAAGCTTTCTTT. Its protein is CSSRSRGTGTEAFF.

This chain connects TRBV5-1 to TRBJ1-1, with 8 bases that match TRBD1. CDR1 and CDR2 (germline): SGHRS, YFSETQ. The CDR3 extends over 17 amino acids. With 0 bases clipped from V and 2 bases from J, the junction kept 9 bases outside the gene matches. CDR3 nucleotide sequence: TGCGCCAGCAGCTTGGTGGGGGGACAGGCGGCAAACACTGAAGCTTTCTTT. Translated: CASSLVGGQAANTEAFF.

The rearrangement joins TRBV5-4 to TRBJ1-3, with 8 nucleotides matching TRBD1. J was trimmed by 0 bases and V by 3 bases; bases with no gene match: 5. The CDR3 totals 16 residues. CDR1 and CDR2 from the germline V gene are SGHNT and YYREEE (reference sequence). The CDR3 reads CASSSGGTGSGNTIYF. In DNA form, the CDR3 reads TGTGCCAGCAGCTCTGGCGGGACAGGCTCTGGAAACACCATATATTTT.

The chain couples TRBV19 to TRBJ1-1; D remains ambiguous. V was trimmed by 6 bases and J by 0 bases, leaving 8 bases between them. CDR3 size: 13 residues. Germline V CDR1 and CDR2: LNHDA, SQIVND (reference sequence). The CDR3 is CASRILMNTEAFF. In nucleotides, the CDR3 is TGTGCCAGTAGAATATTAATGAACACTGAAGCTTTCTTT.

The chain couples TRBV4-1 to TRBJ2-3; 9 bases fit TRBD1. The CDR3 runs 15 residues. From germline, CDR1 is MGHRA and CDR2 YSYEKL. The V segment lost 3 bases and the J segment 5 bases; nucleotides outside the gene matches: 6. CDR3 sequence reads: CASSQGDRAGDTQYF. As DNA, the CDR3 is TGCGCCAGCAGCCAGGGGGACAGGGCGGGAGATACGCAGTATTTT.

The chain carries TRBV2 and TRBJ1-2, with TRBD1 matching over 7 bases. The germline CDR1 and CDR2 sequences are SNHLY and FYNNEI. The length of the CDR3 is 13 residues. With 3 bases clipped from V and 4 bases from J, the junction kept 2 bases outside the gene matches. The CDR3: CASSDGQAYGYTF. CDR3 sequence (DNA): TGTGCCAGCAGTGACGGACAGGCCTATGGCTACACCTTC.

The chain recombines TRBV5-1 with TRBJ1-1; 7 bases match TRBD1. The CDR3 sequence is 14 residues long. The germline V gene encodes CDR1 SGHRS and CDR2 YFSETQ. The ends lost 2 bases at V and 6 bases at J; junction bases unmatched: 7. Here the CDR3 DNA reads TGCGCCAGCAGCTTTATTGGACAGGAGCCTGAAGCTTTCTTT. This translates into CASSFIGQEPEAFF. The entire variable domain, with the rest obtained from reference TRBV5-1 and TRBJ1-1, is as follows: KAGVTQTPRYLIKTRGQQVTLSCSPISGHRSVSWYQQTPGQGLQFLFEYFSETQRNKGNFPGRFSGRQFSNSRSEMNVSTLELGDSALYLCASSFIGQEPEAFFGQGTRLTVV.

There are a few counts of this clone. V is TRBV1 and J is TRBJ1-5; TRBD1, as called in the table, went unchecked against the DNA. TRBV1 is labeled a pseudogene. The CDR3 consists of 19 residues. The DNA for the CDR3 is TGCACCAGCAGCCAAGAAGGGGACAGGGGTCGAGGGGACAATCAGCCCCAGCATTTT. This translates into CTSSQEGDRGRGDNQPQHF.